This is a list of T cell receptor beta chains from one sample in a study of control samples from healthy donors and cancer patients. This table comes from immunoSEQ multiplex PCR, and its TCRdb copy is limited to in-frame clones, with some not included. The sample holds 100,000 to 150,000 clones; approximately 92% are singletons and the top ten take less than 7%. Sequenced: blood. The source is a man between 18 and 35 years old in good health. The CDR3 runs from the conserved cysteine through the conserved F or W. The D gene is left open where the match is weak. Size values are once, few and many counts, or a class for expanded clones, and some rows have none.

abundance	v_gene	j_gene	d_gene	CDR3aa	CDR3nt
NA	TRBV10-3	TRBJ2-5	TRBD2	CATGGEETQYF	TGTGCTACCGGGGGGGAAGAGACCCAGTACTTC
NA	TRBV2	TRBJ1-3	NA	CASSEYPGSGNTIYF	TGTGCCAGCAGTGAATATCCGGGGTCTGGAAACACCATATATTTT
NA	TRBV18	TRBJ2-2	NA	CASSPISAGELFF	TGTGCCAGCTCACCAATCAGCGCCGGGGAGCTGTTTTTT
NA	TRBV9	TRBJ1-3	NA	CASSVVGGGRGNTIYF	TGTGCCAGCAGCGTAGTTGGAGGAGGTAGGGGAAACACCATATATTTT
once	TRBV11-2	TRBJ2-3	NA	CASSIGRSTDTQYF	TGTGCCAGCAGCATAGGCCGGAGCACAGATACGCAGTATTTT
NA	TRBV29-1	TRBJ2-1	TRBD1	CSAGTVRNEQFF	TGCAGCGCCGGGACAGTTCGGAATGAGCAGTTCTTC
NA	TRBV5-5	TRBJ2-3	NA	CASSLGEGDLGTDTQYF	TGTGCCAGCAGCTTGGGGGAAGGGGACTTAGGCACAGATACGCAGTATTTT
NA	TRBV4-1	TRBJ1-2	NA	CASSQDRGSYGYTF	TGCGCCAGCAGCCAAGATCGGGGTAGCTATGGCTACACCTTC
NA	TRBV23-1	TRBJ2-7	NA	CASSQSHSYEQYF	TGCGCCAGCAGTCAATCGCACTCCTACGAGCAGTACTTC
NA	TRBV3-1/TRBV3-2	TRBJ1-1	NA	CASSQGMGITEAFF	TGTGCCAGCAGCCAGGGCATGGGTATCACTGAAGCTTTCTTT
once	TRBV13	TRBJ2-5	TRBD1	CASSLGQGGSTQYF	TGTGCCAGCAGCCTGGGACAGGGTGGATCTACCCAGTACTTC
NA	TRBV2	TRBJ2-1	NA	CASSLLGNEQFF	TGTGCCAGCAGCTTACTAGGCAATGAGCAGTTCTTC
NA	TRBV11-2	TRBJ2-1	NA	CASSLVLALSSYNEQFF	TGTGCCAGCAGCTTAGTGCTAGCCCTAAGCTCCTACAATGAGCAGTTCTTC
NA	TRBV19	TRBJ1-1	TRBD1	CASSTPNLGDRQMNTEAFF	TGTGCCAGTAGTACCCCCAACCTTGGGGACAGACAAATGAACACTGAAGCTTTCTTT
NA	TRBV4-2	TRBJ2-2	TRBD2	CASSQELAGGNTGELFF	TGTGCCAGCAGCCAAGAACTAGCGGGGGGGAACACCGGGGAGCTGTTTTTT
NA	TRBV5-4	TRBJ1-2	TRBD1	CASSSAKAGTGYGYTF	TGTGCCAGCAGCTCCGCAAAAGCCGGGACAGGCTATGGCTACACCTTC
NA	TRBV4-1	TRBJ1-2	NA	CASSQDVFLGYTF	TGCGCCAGCAGCCAAGATGTGTTCCTTGGCTACACCTTC
NA	TRBV7-7	TRBJ1-5	NA	CASSATASNQPQHF	TGTGCCAGCAGCGCGACAGCTAGCAATCAGCCCCAGCATTTT
NA	TRBV9	TRBJ1-1	NA	CASSVPPAGEETNTEAFF	TGTGCCAGCAGCGTACCTCCTGCGGGCGAAGAAACCAACACTGAAGCTTTCTTT
NA	TRBV6-1	TRBJ1-6	TRBD1	CASSVFGPGQGAYNSPLHF	TGTGCCAGCAGTGTATTCGGTCCGGGACAGGGCGCCTATAATTCACCCCTCCACTTT
once	TRBV2	TRBJ1-5	NA	CASSAQGASNQPQHF	TGTGCCAGCAGTGCACAGGGAGCTAGCAATCAGCCCCAGCATTTT
NA	TRBV5-4	TRBJ1-4	NA	CASSLRTGSNEKLFF	TGTGCCAGCAGCTTGAGAACGGGGTCTAATGAAAAACTGTTTTTT